This T cell receptor (beta chain) is from a study of CD8+ T cells in alopecia areata. Study overall: The authors scored treated patients' severity by affected scalp percentage.

Extraction of RNA preceded its reverse transcription into cDNA, which served as the sequencing template. Method: immunoSEQ multiplex PCR; TCRdb's copy keeps in-frame clones and lacks some. This sample yields 200,000 to 250,000 clones, of which roughly two fifths are seen a single time; 0.48% belongs to the top ten. V was cut by 0 bases and J by 4 bases, with 11 bases left in between. The CDR3 covers 14 residues. CDR1 and CDR2 (germline): SGDLS, YYNGEE. The treatment: oral pan-JAK inhibitor, 5-10 mg twice daily. Isolation of CD4+ and CD8+ T cells from PBMCs was achieved by sorting. This clone was found once. Antigen specificity is unknown. Study findings and constraints: In scalp and blood, many expanded lesional clones persisted during tofacitinib.

This material consisted of CD4+ T cells sorted from blood, taken at approximately week 34, from a patient treated with tofacitinib. This chain connects TRBV9 to TRBJ2-7; D could derive from TRBD1 or TRBD2 (5 bases each). The TCR originated in a human donor with alopecia areata. CDR3: CASSVDGGTYEQYF. The DNA for the CDR3 is TGTGCCAGCAGCGTAGATGGGGGTACGTACGAGCAGTACTTC.